Below, 9 T cell receptor beta chains from the same sample are listed, as sequenced in a study of human T cells and chemical hapten exposure (dated by TCRdb to 2020 to 2023). Taken with the paper, the label for time point translates to: pre-sensitization, week 0. The sample's treatment or condition label is to be understood as: therapeutic diphenylcyclopropenone sensitization with weekly scalp DPC. The library came from RACE. The reads were generated on a NextSeq 500. The public reads were quality trimmed at Q25 with fastp and then assembled into clones with MiXCR by TCRdb, keeping productive beta chains. All rows with the same CDR3 protein become a single entry with the most common DNA and genes. Here the sample has over 300,000 distinct CDR3 sequences; roughly 5% occur a single time. Of the sample, just over 2.5% falls within the top ten clones. Specimen: whole blood, collected in connection with sensitization to the hapten diphenylcyclopropenone (DPC). The source of these receptors is a woman aged 45-65 years with alopecia areata. Some clones in this sample may be carry-over from other donors' samples.

The table lists this clonotype with a few counts. This chain connects TRBV12-3 or TRBV12-4 to TRBJ2-7; D unresolved. V lost 5 bases and J 7 bases, leaving 9 bases between the germline ends. The CDR3 extends over 11 amino acids. The CDR3 is CASSPAREQYF. CDR3 DNA sequence: TGTGCCAGCAGTCCTGCGAGGGAGCAGTACTTC.

This clonotype occurred many times. This chain uses TRBV5-6 with TRBJ1-4; no firm D call. The V gene lost 2 bases and the J gene lost 5 bases, with 13 bases spanning the gap. The CDR3 consists of 15 residues. Germline assignment: CDR1 SGHDT and CDR2 YYEEEE. The CDR3, as DNA: TGTGCCAGCAGCTTCCTGGGCGGAGGGAATGAAAAACTGTTTTTT. This sequence encodes CASSFLGGGNEKLFF.

This clonotype was observed a few times. The rearrangement links TRBV29-1 to TRBJ2-7, with 9 bases lining up with TRBD1. The V and J ends lost 6 bases and 6 bases, in that order; junction bases with no gene match: 9. The CDR3 spans 13 residues. CDR1 and CDR2 from the germline V gene are SQVTM and ANQGSEA. CDR3 in amino acids: CSVLGTGSPEQYF. Written as DNA, the CDR3 is TGCAGCGTGTTAGGGACAGGGTCCCCCGAGCAGTACTTC.

This clonotype has at least ten counts. The chain recombines TRBV27 with TRBJ1-3, with 7 bases that match TRBD1. Unmatched junction bases numbered 5, after V lost 6 bases and J lost 0 bases. Germline V CDR1 and CDR2: MNHEY, SMNVEV (reference sequence). This CDR3 contains 15 residues. CDR3 residues: CASRATGSSGNTIYF. CDR3 DNA: TGTGCCAGCAGGGCGACAGGGAGCTCTGGAAACACCATATATTTT.

This clonotype was seen only a few times. This CDR3 is CASSYGRRGRNTEAFF. In DNA form, the CDR3 reads TGTGCCAGCAGTTACGGTCGCAGGGGAAGGAACACTGAAGCTTTCTTT. The gene calls are TRBV6-5 and TRBJ1-1, with a tentative D call TRBD1 (6 bases). CDR3 length equals 16 residues. Germline V gene data show CDR1 as MNHEY and CDR2 as SVGAGI. Trimming left V 2 bases short and J 1 base short, with 14 bases between.

This clonotype has ten or more counts. V usage is TRBV12-3 or TRBV12-4 and J usage is TRBJ2-3; the D call may be TRBD1 or TRBD2 (6 bases each). The CDR3 consists of 15 residues. Trimming shortened V by 8 bases and J by 4 bases, and 19 bases separated the two germline ends. CDR3 sequence reads: CASSGAAGRADTQYF. Here the CDR3 DNA reads TGTGCCAGCTCAGGGGCGGCGGGGCGGGCAGATACGCAGTATTTT.

J is TRBJ2-3 and V is TRBV14; D remains ambiguous. Trimming took 1 base from V and 0 from J, leaving 8 bases between them. The CDR3 consists of 15 residues. CDR1 is SGHDN, CDR2 FVKESK, per germline. CDR3 loop: CASSQGRRSTDTQYF. The DNA of the CDR3 is TGTGCCAGCAGCCAAGGGCGGCGAAGCACAGATACGCAGTATTTT.

In its sample, this clonotype was seen many times. The V and J genes are TRBV24-1 and TRBJ1-2, with a possible D match to TRBD1 (6 bases). Trimming removed 6 bases from V and 3 bases from J, with 16 bases in between. Germline loops: CDR1 KGHDR, CDR2 SFDVKD. The length of the CDR3 is 15 residues. CDR3 amino acids: CATSSPDSGYYGYTF. CDR3 nucleotide sequence: TGTGCCACCAGTTCCCCGGACAGCGGCTACTATGGCTACACCTTC.

The V and J genes are TRBV3-1 and TRBJ1-6, with D maybe TRBD1 (6 bases). V gave up 2 bases and J gave up 6 bases, with 11 bases separating them. The length of the CDR3 is 15 residues. CDR1 is LGHDT and CDR2 is YNNKEL in the germline V gene (reference sequence). CDR3 protein: CASSQPGQINSPLHF. CDR3 DNA: TGTGCCAGCAGCCAACCAGGACAGATTAATTCACCCCTCCACTTT.